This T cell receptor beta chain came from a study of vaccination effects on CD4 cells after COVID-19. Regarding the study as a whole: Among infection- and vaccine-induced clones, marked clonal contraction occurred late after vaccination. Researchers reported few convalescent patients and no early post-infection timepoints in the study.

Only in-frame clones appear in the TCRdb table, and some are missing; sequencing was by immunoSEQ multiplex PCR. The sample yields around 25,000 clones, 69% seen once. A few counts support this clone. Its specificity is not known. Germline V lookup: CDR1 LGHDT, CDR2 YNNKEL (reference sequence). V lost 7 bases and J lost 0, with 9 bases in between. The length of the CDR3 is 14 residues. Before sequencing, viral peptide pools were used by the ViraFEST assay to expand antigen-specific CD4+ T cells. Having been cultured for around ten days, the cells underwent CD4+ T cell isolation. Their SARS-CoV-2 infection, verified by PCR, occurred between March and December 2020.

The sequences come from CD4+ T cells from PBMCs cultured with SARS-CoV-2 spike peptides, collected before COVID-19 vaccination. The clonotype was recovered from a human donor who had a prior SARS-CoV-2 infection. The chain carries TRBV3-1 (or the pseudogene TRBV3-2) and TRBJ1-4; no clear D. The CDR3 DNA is TGTGCCAGCACCACCGGAGCAACTAATGAAAAACTGTTTTTT. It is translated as CASTTGATNEKLFF.